Below are 31 T cell receptor beta chains sequenced from a single sample in a study of cytomegalovirus exposure and HLA in healthy donors. Sequencing used immunoSEQ multiplex PCR; TCRdb keeps in-frame clones, though not all of them. The repertoire holds 250,000 to 350,000 clones, 86% seen once, with approximately 0.84% in the top ten. The material sequenced was PBMCs. The receptors originated from a woman between 18 and 29 years old in good health and CMV-seronegative.

This clone was observed a single time. V gene TRBV27 combines with J gene TRBJ1-1, with D hard to call. V was trimmed by 3 bases and J by 1 base, leaving 6 bases between them. CDR1 and CDR2 (germline): MNHEY, SMNVEV (reference sequence). The CDR3 totals 13 residues. CDR3 loop: CASSFSPNTEAFF. DNA for the CDR3: TGTGCCAGCAGTTTCTCTCCGAACACTGAAGCTTTCTTT.

The chain links TRBV5-4 to TRBJ2-1, with 8 bases fitting TRBD1. The CDR3 extends over 15 amino acids. CDR1 SGHNT and CDR2 YYREEE come from the germline V gene (reference sequence). The J segment lost 2 bases and the V segment lost 4 bases, leaving 5 bases of the junction unmatched. The CDR3, as DNA: TGTGCCAGCAGCGTCGGGACAGGAGCCTACAATGAGCAGTTCTTC. Translating it yields CASSVGTGAYNEQFF.

This clone was seen just once. J is TRBJ2-6 and V is TRBV27; the D gene is possibly TRBD1 (5 bases). Per germline, CDR1 MNHEY and CDR2 SMNVEV (reference sequence). The length of the CDR3 is 15 residues. Trimming left V 9 bases short and J 2 bases short, with 14 bases between. The CDR3 DNA follows: TGTGCCAGTAAAATACAGGCTCCTGGGGCCAACGTCCTGACTTTC. It translates to CASKIQAPGANVLTF.

This clone was seen a single time. The CDR3 reads CASSVGLAGVNEQFF. CDR3 DNA: TGTGCCAGCAGCGTAGGTCTGGCGGGAGTTAATGAGCAGTTCTTC. The gene calls are TRBV9 and TRBJ2-1; the match to TRBD2 covers 7 bases. CDR3 size: 15 residues. Trimming removed 0 bases from V and 7 bases from J; junction bases left unmatched: 7. Germline CDR1 and CDR2: SGDLS and YYNGEE.

The chain is built from TRBV7-2 and TRBJ1-5; D gene uncertain. V was trimmed by 4 bases and J by 9 bases, leaving 13 bases between them. The V gene's germline CDR1 is SGHTA and CDR2 FQGNSA. The CDR3 consists of 13 residues. CDR3 nucleotide sequence: TGTGCCAGCAGCTCTGTTTCACGGGGGCCCCAGCATTTT. Translated, it gives CASSSVSRGPQHF.

The rearrangement joins TRBV7-8 to TRBJ2-1, with D uncertain. Trimming stripped 3 bases from V and 7 bases from J, with 7 bases between. CDR1 SGHVS and CDR2 FQNEAQ come from the germline V gene. The CDR3 is made up of 12 amino acids. The DNA for the CDR3 is TGTGCCAGCAGCTTCGCGGTAAATGAGCAGTTCTTC. Translation: CASSFAVNEQFF. Complete variable domain (other parts from reference TRBV7-8 and TRBJ2-1): GAGVSQSPRYKVAKRGQDVALRCDPISGHVSLFWYQQALGQGPEFLTYFQNEAQLDKSGLPSDRFFAERPEGSVSTLKIQRTQQEDSAVYLCASSFAVNEQFFGPGTRLTVL.

The genes are TRBV28 and TRBJ2-7, with TRBD2 matching 8 bases. The V gene's germline CDR1 is MDHEN and CDR2 SYDVKM. The CDR3 is made up of 14 amino acids. V gave up 6 bases and J gave up 2 bases; unmatched junction bases: 6. CDR3 region: CASRKRESAYEQYF. In DNA form, the CDR3 reads TGTGCCAGCAGGAAGCGGGAGTCCGCCTACGAGCAGTACTTC.

CDR3 loop: CASKSRDKFYEQYF. As DNA, the CDR3 is TGTGCCAGCAAGTCCAGGGACAAGTTCTACGAGCAGTACTTC. The genes are TRBV6-5 and TRBJ2-7; tentative D call: TRBD1 (6 bases). This CDR3 comprises 14 residues. Between the trimmed V and J ends, which lost 7 bases and 3 bases, there was a span of 16 bases. The germline gives CDR1 MNHEY, CDR2 SVGAGI.

This clone was seen just once. The CDR3: CASRELTGGADTQYF. CDR3 nucleotide sequence: TGTGCCAGCAGGGAACTGACAGGGGGTGCAGATACGCAGTATTTT. The chain has TRBV27 and TRBJ2-3; 9 bases are shared with TRBD1. The V and J ends lost 6 bases and 4 bases, in that order; junction bases with no gene match: 8. CDR1 and CDR2 from the germline V gene are MNHEY and SMNVEV (reference sequence). The CDR3 consists of 15 residues.

CDR3 nucleotide sequence: TGTGCCAGCAGTTGGGGGGGGAAGGGCTACACCTTC. Translating it yields CASSWGGKGYTF. This chain joins TRBV6-5 and TRBJ1-2, with a possible D match to TRBD1 (5 bases). Germline V gene sequence: CDR1 MNHEY, CDR2 SVGAGI. The CDR3 has 12 amino acids. V lost 4 bases, J lost 8 bases, and 11 bases lay in between.

This chain uses TRBV4-1 with TRBJ1-5, with D unresolved. The length of the CDR3 is 15 residues. The germline V and J ends were trimmed by 2 bases and 0 bases, with 8 bases remaining between them. Germline values: CDR1 MGHRA, CDR2 YSYEKL. DNA of the CDR3: TGCGCCAGCAGCCAATCGTCAGGTAGCAATCAGCCCCAGCATTTT. This gives the protein CASSQSSGSNQPQHF.

The chain combines TRBV7-2 with TRBJ2-7, with 11 positions matching TRBD2. This CDR3 spans 15 amino acids. Germline V gene data show CDR1 as SGHTA and CDR2 as FQGNSA. J gave up 1 base and V 3 bases, and 2 bases lay outside the gene matches. For the CDR3, the DNA is TGTGCCAGCAGCTTTCGACTAGCGGGATCCTACGAGCAGTACTTC. As protein: CASSFRLAGSYEQYF.

The chain uses TRBV7-2 and TRBJ2-5; no firm D call. V lost 3 bases and J 6 bases, leaving 11 bases between the germline ends. The CDR3 sequence is 13 residues long. Germline V gene sequence: CDR1 SGHTA, CDR2 FQGNSA. The CDR3, as DNA: TGTGCCAGCAGCTTTGGTGCCCAGAAGACCCAGTACTTC. Amino acids: CASSFGAQKTQYF.

V gene TRBV5-5 combines with J gene TRBJ1-5; the D is unclear. V lost 1 base and J lost 1, with 9 bases in between. Germline assignment: CDR1 SGHKS and CDR2 YYEKEE (reference sequence). The CDR3 consists of 15 residues. The CDR3 sequence: CASSLPGSSNQPQHF. In DNA form, the CDR3 reads TGTGCCAGCAGCTTGCCGGGGTCGAGCAATCAGCCCCAGCATTTT.

The chain is built from TRBV6-1 and TRBJ2-7, with 7 bases that match TRBD1. This CDR3 comprises 13 residues. Looked up from germline, CDR1 is MNHNS and CDR2 is SASEGT. J gave up 2 bases and V 9 bases, and 7 bases lay outside the gene matches. The DNA of the CDR3 is TGTGCCAGTGACAGGGACAGAGCCTACGAGCAGTACTTC. This translates into CASDRDRAYEQYF.

CDR3 sequence reads: CASTSTILADTQETQYF. The DNA for the CDR3 is TGCGCCAGCACCTCCACTATACTAGCGGATACTCAAGAGACCCAGTACTTC. This rearrangement joins TRBV5-1 to TRBJ2-5; 8 bases are shared with TRBD2. V gave up 6 bases and J gave up 2 bases; unmatched junction bases: 15. Germline V gene lookup returns CDR1 SGHRS and CDR2 YFSETQ. This CDR3 comprises 17 residues.

This clone was observed a single time. J is TRBJ2-1 and V is TRBV7-2; 12 bases agree with TRBD2. Unmatched junction bases numbered 2, after V lost 3 bases and J lost 2 bases. This CDR3 has 16 residues. Germline CDR1 SGHTA, CDR2 FQGNSA. The DNA of the CDR3 is TGTGCCAGCAGCTTGAGACTAGCGGGGGCCTACAATGAGCAGTTCTTC. Translating it yields CASSLRLAGAYNEQFF.

The chain recombines TRBV7-2 with TRBJ2-2; no clear D. V lost 4 bases and J 7 bases, leaving 7 bases between the germline ends. This CDR3 is built from 12 residues. In germline, CDR1 is SGHTA, CDR2 FQGNSA. Written as DNA, the CDR3 is TGTGCCAGCAGCTCCCCGGGCGGGGAGCTGTTTTTT. It yields the protein CASSSPGGELFF. Complete variable domain (other parts from reference TRBV7-2 and TRBJ2-2): GAGVSQSPSNKVTEKGKDVELRCDPISGHTALYWYRQSLGQGLEFLIYFQGNSAPDKSGLPSDRFSAERTGGSVSTLTIQRTQQEDSAVYLCASSSPGGELFFGEGSRLTVL.

The gene calls are TRBV28 and TRBJ1-1, with a tentative D call TRBD1 (5 bases). Looked up from germline, CDR1 is MDHEN and CDR2 is SYDVKM. The V gene lost 1 base and the J gene lost 5 bases, with 11 bases spanning the gap. The CDR3 runs 14 residues. CDR3 loop: CASSLYRSGTEAFF. The CDR3 DNA follows: TGTGCCAGCAGTTTATACAGGTCGGGTACTGAAGCTTTCTTT. The variable domain in full, completed from reference TRBV28 and TRBJ1-1, reads DVKVTQSSRYLVKRTGEKVFLECVQDMDHENMFWYRQDPGLGLRLIYFSYDVKMKEKGDIPEGYSVSREKKERFSLILESASTNQTSMYLCASSLYRSGTEAFFGQGTRLTVV.

The sample holds one count of this clone. The chain joins TRBV2 to TRBJ2-2, with D perhaps matching TRBD2 (6 bases). Germline V CDR1 and CDR2: SNHLY, FYNNEI. The length of the CDR3 is 16 residues. Trimming stripped 0 bases from V and 7 bases from J, with 15 bases between. DNA of the CDR3: TGTGCCAGCAGTGAAGCCAGCGGGTCGTCGAGCGGGGAGCTGTTTTTT. Amino acids: CASSEASGSSSGELFF.

The DNA of the CDR3 is TGTGCCAGCAGGGGCCTGCACGATGAGCAGTTCTTC. This translates into CASRGLHDEQFF. V usage is TRBV27 and J usage is TRBJ2-1, with D unclear. This CDR3 has 12 amino acids. The V end was cut by 6 bases, the J end by 8 bases, with 11 bases between. The germline V gene encodes CDR1 MNHEY and CDR2 SMNVEV (reference sequence).

This chain connects TRBV14 to TRBJ2-7; D possibly corresponds to TRBD2 (7 bases). The CDR3 spans 13 residues. Germline lookup yields CDR1 SGHDN and CDR2 FVKESK. V was pared by 4 bases and J by 6 bases, with 13 bases between. CDR3 region: CASSLGGGLEQYF. CDR3 nucleotide sequence: TGTGCCAGCAGCCTAGGGGGGGGCCTCGAGCAGTACTTC.

This rearrangement joins TRBV5-6 to TRBJ1-3; maybe TRBD1 (6 bases). Trimming removed 4 bases at V and 4 bases at J, with 15 bases between. The CDR3 consists of 15 residues. CDR1 is SGHDT, CDR2 YYEEEE, per germline. DNA for the CDR3: TGTGCCAGCAGCAAGGGGGGGACATCAGGAAACACCATATATTTT. This codes for CASSKGGTSGNTIYF.

CDR3: CSPKGLAPDTQYF. For the CDR3, the DNA is TGCAGCCCCAAAGGACTAGCGCCAGATACGCAGTATTTT. The chain joins TRBV29-1 to TRBJ2-3; 9 nucleotides line up with TRBD2. Germline loops: CDR1 SQVTM, CDR2 ANQGSEA. This CDR3 is built from 13 residues. With V trimmed by 8 bases and J by 4 bases, 7 bases remained unmatched.

This rearrangement joins TRBV9 to TRBJ2-3; the match to TRBD1 covers 7 bases. Germline values: CDR1 SGDLS, CDR2 YYNGEE. J gave up 1 base and V 3 bases, and 8 bases lay outside the gene matches. The length of the CDR3 is 16 residues. CDR3 region: CASSARQQGRTDTQYF. CDR3 coding DNA: TGTGCCAGCAGCGCGAGACAACAGGGGCGCACAGATACGCAGTATTTT.

The chain joins TRBV7-6 to TRBJ2-1, with 7 bases aligning to TRBD2. Germline CDR1 is SGHVS and CDR2 is FNYEAQ. Trimming cost V 1 base and J 9 bases; bases outside gene matches: 6. There are 14 residues in the CDR3. This chain's CDR3 is CASSLVGSSGEQFF. In nucleotides, the CDR3 is TGTGCCAGCAGCTTAGTAGGGTCTAGCGGTGAGCAGTTCTTC.

The V gene is TRBV27, the J gene TRBJ1-4, with D unresolved. Trimming took off 5 bases at V and 12 bases at J, with 13 bases between the two ends. There are 12 residues in the CDR3. Per the germline V gene, CDR1 is MNHEY and CDR2 is SMNVEV (reference sequence). DNA for the CDR3: TGTGCCAGCAGTCCCGACGAGGGAGAACTGTTTTTT. Its protein product is CASSPDEGELFF. The complete variable domain, with remaining parts taken from reference TRBV27 and TRBJ1-4, reads EAQVTQNPRYLITVTGKKLTVTCSQNMNHEYMSWYRQDPGLGLRQIYYSMNVEVTDKGDVPEGYKVSRKEKRNFPLILESPSPNQTSLYFCASSPDEGELFFGSGTQLSVL.

Here the CDR3 reads CASSSQDRALAYEQYF. The CDR3 bases are TGTGCCAGCAGTTCGCAAGACAGGGCGCTGGCCTACGAGCAGTACTTC. This chain joins TRBV28 and TRBJ2-7; TRBD1 agrees at 7 bases. Trimming cost V 4 bases and J 2 bases; bases outside gene matches: 11. The CDR3 extends over 16 amino acids. From germline, CDR1 is MDHEN and CDR2 SYDVKM. Combining the CDR3 with reference TRBV28 and TRBJ2-7 gives the whole variable domain DVKVTQSSRYLVKRTGEKVFLECVQDMDHENMFWYRQDPGLGLRLIYFSYDVKMKEKGDIPEGYSVSREKKERFSLILESASTNQTSMYLCASSSQDRALAYEQYFGPGTRLTVT.

With respect to this clone: One end of the junction varies from germline; a read error may be responsible. This chain joins TRBV6-1 and TRBJ2-7; TRBD2 might be the D (6 bases). Germline CDR1 reads MNHNS; CDR2 reads SASEGT. This CDR3 spans 14 amino acids. CDR3: CASSEALTQRDSPF. CDR3 sequence (DNA): TGTGCCAGCAGTGAAGCCCTCACCCAGAGGGACTCTCCGTTC.

The V and J genes are TRBV5-5 and TRBJ1-4, with D hard to call. This CDR3 is 12 amino acids long. Per the germline V gene, CDR1 is SGHKS and CDR2 is YYEKEE (reference sequence). Trimming shortened V by 9 bases and J by 6 bases, and 12 bases separated the two germline ends. In DNA, the CDR3 is TGTGCCATCCCCTACTTGGATGAAAAACTGTTTTTT. Translated, it gives CAIPYLDEKLFF.

V and J are TRBV5-4 and TRBJ2-7; D might be TRBD2 (6 bases). This CDR3 contains 15 residues. Trimming took 4 bases from V and 2 from J, leaving 16 bases between them. Germline-derived CDR1 and CDR2 are SGHNT and YYREEE (reference sequence). CDR3 loop: CASSRGVAEPYEQYF. CDR3 nucleotides: TGTGCCAGCAGCCGCGGAGTAGCGGAACCCTACGAGCAGTACTTC.